These 12 T cell receptor beta chains share one sample of origin, sequenced in a study of OX40 agonist ivuxolimab in advanced cancers. Profiled with immunoSEQ multiplex PCR; TCRdb holds only in-frame clones, not every one. The sample lists tens of thousands of clones, more than 70% occurring once. The source material was CD4+ or CD8+ T cells sorted from blood, sampled in a trial of the OX40 agonist ivuxolimab. These receptors were collected from an adult with an advanced solid tumor such as melanoma, head and neck, liver or kidney cancer.

The V call is TRBV7-9, the J call TRBJ1-5, with 8 nucleotides matching TRBD1. J was trimmed by 1 base and V by 1 base; bases with no gene match: 6. The CDR3 is 17 residues long. Germline-derived CDR1 and CDR2 are SEHNR and FQNEAQ (reference sequence). The CDR3 coding sequence is TGTGCCAGCAGCTTAGGGACAGGGATACGGAGCAATCAGCCCCAGCATTTT. Protein sequence: CASSLGTGIRSNQPQHF.

V and J are TRBV11-3 and TRBJ2-3; a possible D gene is TRBD2 (6 bases). Germline CDR1 is SGHNT and CDR2 is YENEEA. The V and J ends lost 1 base and 3 bases respectively, with 14 bases between them. The CDR3 has 16 residues. CDR3 residues: CASSLGWRVDTDTQYF. The DNA for the CDR3 is TGTGCCAGCAGCTTAGGGTGGAGGGTTGATACAGATACGCAGTATTTT.

The V call is TRBV19, the J call TRBJ1-3; the D is unclear. The CDR3 is made up of 15 amino acids. The germline gives CDR1 LNHDA, CDR2 SQIVND (reference sequence). With 6 bases removed from V and 0 bases from J, the gap between germline ends came to 12 bases. CDR3: CASSFLISSGNTIYF. As DNA, the CDR3 is TGTGCCAGTAGCTTTCTCATCAGCTCTGGAAACACCATATATTTT.

The V and J genes are TRBV7-9 and TRBJ2-5, with TRBD2 matching 8 bases. J lost 4 bases, V lost 4 bases, and 5 bases had no gene match. This CDR3 contains 14 residues. Germline loops: CDR1 SEHNR, CDR2 FQNEAQ (reference sequence). The CDR3 region is CASSSQRGGETQYF. Here the CDR3 DNA reads TGTGCCAGCAGCTCCCAACGGGGGGGAGAGACCCAGTACTTC.

V and J are TRBV2 and TRBJ2-1; TRBD1 matches at 9 bases. This CDR3 is built from 13 residues. The V and J ends lost 9 bases and 3 bases, in that order; junction bases with no gene match: 3. CDR1 and CDR2 from the germline V gene are SNHLY and FYNNEI. In DNA form, the CDR3 reads TGTGCCAGGACGGGACAGGGCTACAATGAGCAGTTCTTC. It yields the protein CARTGQGYNEQFF.

This clone was detected once. The CDR3 sequence: CASSLGDGGNTEAFF. Written as DNA, the CDR3 is TGCGCCAGCAGCTTGGGGGACGGTGGGAACACTGAAGCTTTCTTT. The chain employs TRBV5-1 and TRBJ1-1; weak D call: TRBD1 (5 bases). The V end lost 0 bases, the J end lost 1 base, and 10 bases lay between the germline ends. The CDR3 sequence is 15 residues long. Looked up from germline, CDR1 is SGHRS and CDR2 is YFSETQ.

The chain has TRBV5-8 and TRBJ2-5, with 8 bases lining up with TRBD1. Germline CDR1 SGHTS, CDR2 YDEGEE. The CDR3 loop spans 14 amino acids. V trimming: 3 bases; J trimming: 2 bases; junction bases outside the gene matches: 3. The CDR3 DNA follows: TGTGCCAGCAGCTCGGGACAGGAGCAAGAGACCCAGTACTTC. This codes for CASSSGQEQETQYF.

This clone has just one count. This chain joins TRBV11-3 and TRBJ2-2; D not resolved. Germline V gene data show CDR1 as SGHNT and CDR2 as YENEEA. The CDR3 runs to 15 residues. Trimming removed 5 bases from V and 5 bases from J, with 15 bases in between. The CDR3 DNA is TGTGCCAGCAGCGTCGAACGGCGATTTACCGGGGAGCTGTTTTTT. It codes for CASSVERRFTGELFF.

V is TRBV4-2 and J is TRBJ2-7; TRBD1 might be the D (6 bases). Germline-derived CDR1 and CDR2 are LGHNA and YNFKEQ. V dropped 4 bases and J dropped 4 bases, with 14 bases sitting between them. This CDR3 region has 14 residues. CDR3 in DNA: TGTGCCAGCAGCCCGACTACAGGGACGTACGAGCAGTACTTC. This sequence encodes CASSPTTGTYEQYF.

The chain couples TRBV28 to TRBJ1-1; 8 bases fit TRBD1. This CDR3 contains 15 residues. CDR1 and CDR2 from the germline V gene are MDHEN and SYDVKM. V shed 0 bases, J shed 4 bases, and the junction held 4 bases outside the gene matches. The DNA for the CDR3 is TGTGCCAGCAGTTTATGGACAGGGGATGTCACTGAAGCTTTCTTT. Encoded protein: CASSLWTGDVTEAFF.

Regarding this clone: One end of the junction varies from germline; a read error may be responsible. The rearrangement links TRBV11-2 to TRBJ2-2; a possible D gene is TRBD2 (5 bases). The germline V gene encodes CDR1 SGHAT and CDR2 FQNNGV. CDR3 length equals 17 residues. The CDR3 loop reads CASSLVAVARNAGELFF. DNA of the CDR3: TGTGCCAGCAGCTTAGTCGCGGTAGCGAGGAACGCCGGGGAGCTGTTTTTT.

The chain uses TRBV30 and TRBJ2-7; D is unclear. With 3 bases removed from V and 3 bases from J, the gap between germline ends came to 12 bases. The CDR3 covers 13 residues. CDR1 and CDR2 from the germline V gene are GTSNPN and SVGIG (reference sequence). CDR3 amino acids: CAWRRMGSYEQYF. The CDR3 DNA is TGTGCCTGGAGACGTATGGGAAGCTACGAGCAGTACTTC.